This T cell receptor (beta chain) was captured by sequencing in a study of T cell responses to AZD1222 COVID-19 vaccine. Study results and caveats: Unmutated variant regions are reportedly targeted by nearly half of spike-specific TCRs. Once two AZD1222 doses were given, Spike-specific TCR breadth and depth went up. Spike regions recognized by vaccine-associated CD4 TCRs spanned the protein, led by 160-218 and 743-854.

To note about this clone: Its target is not known.

The repertoire was sequenced with immunoSEQ multiplex PCR; TCRdb's copy has only in-frame clones and lacks some. Found here are 150,000 or so clones, about 90% of them singletons; the top ten hold approximately 3.9%. Germline CDR1 reads SEHNR; CDR2 reads FQNEAQ (reference sequence). This CDR3 is 14 amino acids long. V shed 6 bases, J shed 4 bases, and the junction held 6 bases outside the gene matches. This TCR came from an adult who received the AZD1222 COVID-19 vaccine. This specimen consisted of peripheral blood, obtained 28 days after the second AZD1222 dose. This rearrangement joins TRBV7-9 to TRBJ1-5, with 7 bases that match TRBD1. The CDR3, as DNA: TGTGCCAGCAGATCAGGGGGTAGTAATCAGCCCCAGCATTTT. Encoded protein: CASRSGGSNQPQHF.